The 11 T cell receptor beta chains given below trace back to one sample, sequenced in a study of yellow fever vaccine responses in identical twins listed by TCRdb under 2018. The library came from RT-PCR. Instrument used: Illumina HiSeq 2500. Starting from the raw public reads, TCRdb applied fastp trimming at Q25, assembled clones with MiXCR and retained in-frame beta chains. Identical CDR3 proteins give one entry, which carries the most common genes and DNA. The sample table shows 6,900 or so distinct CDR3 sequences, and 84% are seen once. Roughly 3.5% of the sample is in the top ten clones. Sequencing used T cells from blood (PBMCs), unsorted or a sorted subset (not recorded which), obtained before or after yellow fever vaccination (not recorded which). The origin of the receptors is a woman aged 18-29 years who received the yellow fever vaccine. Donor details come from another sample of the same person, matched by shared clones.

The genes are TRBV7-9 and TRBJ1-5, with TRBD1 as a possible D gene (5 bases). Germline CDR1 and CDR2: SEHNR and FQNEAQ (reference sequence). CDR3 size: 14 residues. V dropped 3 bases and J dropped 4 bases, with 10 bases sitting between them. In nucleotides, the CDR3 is TGTGCCAGCAGCTTTCCAGGGCCTAATCAGCCCCAGCATTTT. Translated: CASSFPGPNQPQHF.

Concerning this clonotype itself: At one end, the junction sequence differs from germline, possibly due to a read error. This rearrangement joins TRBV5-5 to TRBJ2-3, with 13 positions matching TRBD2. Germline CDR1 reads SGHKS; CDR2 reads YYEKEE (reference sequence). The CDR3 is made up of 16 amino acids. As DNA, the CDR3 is TGCGCCAGCAGCCCCGGACTAGCGGGAGAAACAGATACGCAGTATTTT. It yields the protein CASSPGLAGETDTQYF.

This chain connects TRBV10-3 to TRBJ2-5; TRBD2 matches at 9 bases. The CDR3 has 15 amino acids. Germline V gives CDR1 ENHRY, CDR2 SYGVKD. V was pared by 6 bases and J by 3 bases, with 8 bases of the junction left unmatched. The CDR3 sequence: CAIRMSSGMKETQYF. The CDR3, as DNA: TGTGCCATCAGGATGTCTAGCGGGATGAAAGAGACCCAGTACTTC.

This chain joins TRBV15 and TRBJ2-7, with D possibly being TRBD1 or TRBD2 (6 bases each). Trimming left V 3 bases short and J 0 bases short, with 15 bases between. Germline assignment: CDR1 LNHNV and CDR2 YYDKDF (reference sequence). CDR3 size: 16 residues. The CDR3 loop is CATSSPGGLSSYEQYF. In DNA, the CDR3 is TGTGCCACCAGCAGCCCCGGGGGCCTTAGCTCCTACGAGCAGTACTTC.

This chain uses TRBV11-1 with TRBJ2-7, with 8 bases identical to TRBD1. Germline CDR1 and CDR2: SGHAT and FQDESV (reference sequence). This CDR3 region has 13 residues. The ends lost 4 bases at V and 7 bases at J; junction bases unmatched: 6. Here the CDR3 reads CASSYRTGMEQYF. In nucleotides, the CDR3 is TGTGCCAGCAGCTACCGGACAGGGATGGAGCAGTACTTC.

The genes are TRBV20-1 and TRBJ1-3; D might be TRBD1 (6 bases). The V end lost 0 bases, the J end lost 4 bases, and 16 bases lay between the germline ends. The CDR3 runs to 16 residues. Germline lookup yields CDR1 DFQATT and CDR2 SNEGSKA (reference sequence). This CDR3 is CSARDVQGLVGNTIYF. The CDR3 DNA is TGCAGTGCTAGAGATGTACAGGGATTGGTAGGAAACACCATATATTTT.

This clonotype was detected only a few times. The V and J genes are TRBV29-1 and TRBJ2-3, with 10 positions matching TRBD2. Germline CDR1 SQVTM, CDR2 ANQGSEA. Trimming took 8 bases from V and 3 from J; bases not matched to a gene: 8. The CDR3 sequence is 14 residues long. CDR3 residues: CSSWLAGVTDTQYF. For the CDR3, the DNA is TGCAGCAGCTGGCTAGCGGGAGTAACAGATACGCAGTATTTT.

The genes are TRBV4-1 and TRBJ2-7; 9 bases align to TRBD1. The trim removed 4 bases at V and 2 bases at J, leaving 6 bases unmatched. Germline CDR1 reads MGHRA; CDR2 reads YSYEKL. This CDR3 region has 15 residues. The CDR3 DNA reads TGCGCCAGCAGCCCCGGGACAGGGACGCCCTACGAGCAGTACTTC. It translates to CASSPGTGTPYEQYF.

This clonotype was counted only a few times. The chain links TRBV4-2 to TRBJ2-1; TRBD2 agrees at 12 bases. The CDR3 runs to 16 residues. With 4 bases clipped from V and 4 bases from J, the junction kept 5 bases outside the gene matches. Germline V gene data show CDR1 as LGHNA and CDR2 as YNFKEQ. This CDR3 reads CASSRETSGGYNEQFF. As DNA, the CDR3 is TGTGCCAGCAGCCGGGAGACTAGCGGGGGATACAATGAGCAGTTCTTC.

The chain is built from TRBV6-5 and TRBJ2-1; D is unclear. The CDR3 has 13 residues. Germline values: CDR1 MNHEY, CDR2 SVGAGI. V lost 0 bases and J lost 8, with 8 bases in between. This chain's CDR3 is CASSYSTAYEQFF. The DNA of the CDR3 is TGTGCCAGCAGTTACTCGACGGCCTATGAGCAGTTCTTC.

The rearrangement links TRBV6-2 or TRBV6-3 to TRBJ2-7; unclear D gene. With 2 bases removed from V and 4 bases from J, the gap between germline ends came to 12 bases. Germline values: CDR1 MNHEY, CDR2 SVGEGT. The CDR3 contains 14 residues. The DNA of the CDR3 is TGTGCCAGCAGTTACGGGCTGAACGATTACGAGCAGTACTTC. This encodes CASSYGLNDYEQYF.